The next 29 T cell receptor beta chains were all read from a single sample in a study of blood T cell repertoires in COVID-19. Here immunoSEQ multiplex PCR was the method, and the copy in TCRdb shows in-frame clones only, minus some. The sample holds about 70,000 clones, around 87% seen once. The sequenced sample consisted of peripheral blood. These TCRs come from a woman between 18 and 29 years old with acute or convalescent COVID-19.

This rearrangement joins TRBV7-9 to TRBJ1-1; D gene ambiguous. The CDR3 runs to 13 residues. V was shortened by 1 base and J by 1 base, with 4 bases between the two germline ends. The germline CDR1 and CDR2 sequences are SEHNR and FQNEAQ (reference sequence). The CDR3 nucleotides are TGTGCCAGCAGCTTAGACAGGAACACTGAAGCTTTCTTT. It specifies CASSLDRNTEAFF.

The chain joins TRBV6-4 to TRBJ1-1, with 7 bases lining up with TRBD1. The CDR3 is made up of 15 amino acids. Germline-derived CDR1 and CDR2 are MRHNA and SNTAGT. Losses at the gene ends were 4 bases for V and 2 bases for J; bases not matched to a gene: 7. The CDR3 DNA follows: TGTGCCAGCAGTGTAGGATCAGGGGGAAACACTGAAGCTTTCTTT. Encoded protein: CASSVGSGGNTEAFF.

The chain carries TRBV6-5 and TRBJ1-1; 9 bases map to TRBD1. The junction had 2 bases not matched to a gene; V was cut back by 6 bases and J by 0 bases. There are 14 residues in the CDR3. Germline V gene sequence: CDR1 MNHEY, CDR2 SVGAGI. CDR3 loop: CASRGQGMNTEAFF. In nucleotides, the CDR3 is TGTGCCAGCAGAGGACAGGGGATGAACACTGAAGCTTTCTTT.

The rearrangement links TRBV5-6 to TRBJ1-2; 10 nucleotides agree with TRBD1. Germline CDR1 reads SGHDT; CDR2 reads YYEEEE. The CDR3 spans 16 residues. Trimming cost V 3 bases and J 2 bases; bases outside gene matches: 7. The CDR3 coding sequence is TGTGCCAGCAGCTGGGGACAGGGGTACGCCAACTATGGCTACACCTTC. It encodes CASSWGQGYANYGYTF. Using reference TRBV5-6 and TRBJ1-2 for the parts outside the CDR3, the full variable domain is DAGVTQSPTHLIKTRGQQVTLRCSPKSGHDTVSWYQQALGQGPQFIFQYYEEEERQRGNFPDRFSGHQFPNYSSELNVNALLLGDSALYLCASSWGQGYANYGYTFGSGTRLTVV.

The V and J genes are TRBV18 and TRBJ2-1; TRBD1 aligns across 8 bases. Germline V gene data show CDR1 as KGHSH and CDR2 as LQKENI. Germline trimming cut 3 bases from V and 6 bases from J; bases unmatched to any gene: 7. The CDR3 loop spans 15 amino acids. CDR3 bases: TGTGCCAGCTCACCGAGGACAGGGTCGGGCAATGAGCAGTTCTTC. It is translated as CASSPRTGSGNEQFF.

This clone was observed once. This chain links TRBV30 with TRBJ2-7; tentative D call: TRBD1 (5 bases). The CDR3 runs to 12 residues. V gave up 0 bases and J gave up 5 bases, with 8 bases separating them. The germline CDR1 and CDR2 sequences are GTSNPN and SVGIG (reference sequence). For the CDR3, the DNA is TGTGCCTGGAGTGTATTAGGGGACGAGCAGTACTTC. This translates into CAWSVLGDEQYF.

The V gene is TRBV24-1, the J gene TRBJ1-4; no firm D call. CDR1 is KGHDR, CDR2 SFDVKD, per germline. This CDR3 is built from 15 residues. Deletions cut 9 bases from V and 0 bases from J, with 13 bases between. This CDR3 reads CATEVRCPTNEKLFF. CDR3 bases: TGTGCCACCGAAGTGAGGTGTCCAACTAATGAAAAACTGTTTTTT.

The J gene is TRBJ1-3, the V gene TRBV7-2; TRBD1 is a possible D gene (6 bases). The ends were cut back, 4 bases at V and 0 bases at J, with 13 bases in the middle. CDR3 length equals 16 residues. The germline V gene has CDR1 SGHTA and CDR2 FQGNSA. CDR3 in amino acids: CASSSRRTDSGNTIYF. The CDR3, as DNA: TGTGCCAGCAGCTCACGTCGGACAGACTCTGGAAACACCATATATTTT.

The chain has TRBV7-2 and TRBJ1-1; D gene unclear. The CDR3 has 15 amino acids. V dropped 5 bases and J dropped 0 bases, with 13 bases sitting between them. CDR1 is SGHTA and CDR2 is FQGNSA in the germline V gene. The chain's CDR3 is CASSPQSGVNTEAFF. The CDR3 DNA reads TGTGCCAGCAGCCCGCAAAGCGGGGTGAACACTGAAGCTTTCTTT. The whole variable domain, remainder taken from reference TRBV7-2 and TRBJ1-1, is GAGVSQSPSNKVTEKGKDVELRCDPISGHTALYWYRQSLGQGLEFLIYFQGNSAPDKSGLPSDRFSAERTGGSVSTLTIQRTQQEDSAVYLCASSPQSGVNTEAFFGQGTRLTVV.

The V call is TRBV6-6, the J call TRBJ1-2; the match to TRBD1 covers 11 bases. This CDR3 contains 14 residues. V was clipped by 4 bases and J by 8 bases; unmatched bases: 6. From germline, CDR1 is MNHNY and CDR2 SVGAGI (reference sequence). The CDR3 DNA reads TGTGCCAGCAGTTTTGGACAGGGGGCGTCGGGCTACACCTTC. Amino acids: CASSFGQGASGYTF.

The rearrangement links TRBV4-2 to TRBJ1-2; 8 bases agree with TRBD1. Looked up from germline, CDR1 is LGHNA and CDR2 is YNFKEQ. V dropped 2 bases and J dropped 8; count of bases not matched to a gene: 13. This CDR3 spans 16 amino acids. The CDR3, as DNA: TGTGCCAGCAGCCAATCGGCGACAGGGGCCATCAGGGGCTACACCTTC. This gives the protein CASSQSATGAIRGYTF.

This sequence joins TRBV19 and TRBJ2-1; 10 positions agree with TRBD1. Per germline, CDR1 LNHDA and CDR2 SQIVND (reference sequence). The CDR3 contains 15 residues. V lost 4 bases and J lost 8; bases outside the gene matches: 8. The CDR3 nucleotides are TGTGCCAGTAGTACGGGACAGGGGTTTATAGATGAGCAGTTCTTC. Its translation: CASSTGQGFIDEQFF.

The chain couples TRBV5-1 to TRBJ2-3, with 10 bases lining up with TRBD1. Unmatched junction bases numbered 9, after V lost 1 base and J lost 4 bases. The CDR3 covers 17 residues. Per the germline V gene, CDR1 is SGHRS and CDR2 is YFSETQ. Here the CDR3 DNA reads TGCGCCAGCAGCTTGAAGGCGTCGGGACAGGGGCCAGATACGCAGTATTTT. Translated: CASSLKASGQGPDTQYF.

J is TRBJ2-1 and V is TRBV9; TRBD2 matches 11 bases. This CDR3 comprises 16 residues. Germline V gene lookup returns CDR1 SGDLS and CDR2 YYNGEE. V dropped 4 bases and J dropped 0; count of bases not matched to a gene: 3. The CDR3 coding sequence is TGTGCCAGCAGCCGCGGGACTAGCGGCTCCTACAATGAGCAGTTCTTC. Residues: CASSRGTSGSYNEQFF.

V usage is TRBV7-8 and J usage is TRBJ2-5, with a tentative D call TRBD1 (7 bases). Trimming cost V 3 bases and J 4 bases, with 30 bases left between them. This CDR3 region has 20 residues. Germline assignment: CDR1 SGHVS and CDR2 FQNEAQ. The CDR3 here is CASSFFRQGGTFSIGETQYF. DNA of the CDR3: TGTGCCAGCAGCTTTTTCCGACAGGGAGGTACCTTTTCGATTGGAGAGACCCAGTACTTC.

This chain links TRBV2 with TRBJ1-3; no clear D. The ends were cut back, 4 bases at V and 3 bases at J, with 7 bases in the middle. Germline values: CDR1 SNHLY, CDR2 FYNNEI. This CDR3 contains 13 residues. This CDR3 reads CASSGSVGNTIYF. For the CDR3, the DNA is TGTGCCAGCAGTGGCTCGGTTGGAAACACCATATATTTT. Looking up the rest from reference TRBV2 and TRBJ1-3 gives the full variable domain: EPEVTQTPSHQVTQMGQEVILRCVPISNHLYFYWYRQILGQKVEFLVSFYNNEISEKSEIFDDQFSVERPDGSNFTLKIRSTKLEDSAMYFCASSGSVGNTIYFGEGSWLTVV.

This clone appeared a single time. This chain uses TRBV28 with TRBJ1-2; 9 positions agree with TRBD1. Germline lookup yields CDR1 MDHEN and CDR2 SYDVKM. This CDR3 is built from 16 residues. Trimming at V came to 6 bases and at J to 1 base, leaving 9 bases not matched to a gene. The CDR3 sequence is CASRSNRGRYNYGYTF. CDR3 nucleotides: TGTGCCAGCAGGTCGAACAGGGGGCGTTATAACTATGGCTACACCTTC.

The chain couples TRBV18 to TRBJ1-4, with unresolved D. This CDR3 region has 14 residues. Trimming cost V 5 bases and J 5 bases, with 12 bases left between them. Per germline, CDR1 KGHSH and CDR2 LQKENI. DNA for the CDR3: TGTGCCAGCTCATCCGGCCGAGGAAATGAAAAACTGTTTTTT. This translates into CASSSGRGNEKLFF.

This sequence joins TRBV28 and TRBJ2-3; TRBD1 matches 7 bases. The germline gives CDR1 MDHEN, CDR2 SYDVKM. V trimming: 2 bases; J trimming: 3 bases; junction bases outside the gene matches: 2. The CDR3 runs 14 residues. This chain's CDR3 is CASSLPGGTDTQYF. CDR3 coding DNA: TGTGCCAGCAGTTTACCAGGGGGTACAGATACGCAGTATTTT.

DNA of the CDR3: TGCGCCAGCAGCCAACCGACAGGGGAAGCTTTCTTT. This gives the protein CASSQPTGEAFF. This chain links TRBV4-1 with TRBJ1-1, with 7 positions matching TRBD1. The CDR3 loop spans 12 amino acids. Per the germline V gene, CDR1 is MGHRA and CDR2 is YSYEKL. J gave up 8 bases and V 2 bases, and 2 bases lay outside the gene matches.

This chain links TRBV30 with TRBJ1-1; possibly TRBD1 for D (6 bases). There are 17 residues in the CDR3. V gave up 5 bases and J gave up 1 base, with 23 bases separating them. The germline gives CDR1 GTSNPN, CDR2 SVGIG (reference sequence). The CDR3 loop is CAWGKDRLGLGNTEAFF. The CDR3, as DNA: TGTGCCTGGGGGAAGGACAGATTGGGTCTGGGGAACACTGAAGCTTTCTTT.

A single count supports this clone. The chain recombines TRBV20-1 with TRBJ2-7; 10 nucleotides align to TRBD2. CDR3 length equals 17 residues. With 3 bases clipped from V and 6 bases from J, the junction kept 17 bases outside the gene matches. Germline CDR1 reads DFQATT; CDR2 reads SNEGSKA (reference sequence). DNA for the CDR3: TGCAGTGCTAGTGGAGCGGGAGGGCCGAGGGGGAAATCCGAGCAGTACTTC. This gives the protein CSASGAGGPRGKSEQYF.

V is TRBV6-2 or TRBV6-3 and J is TRBJ1-2; the D is unclear. Germline CDR1 is MNHEY and CDR2 is SVGEGT. The ends were cut back, 2 bases at V and 5 bases at J, with 15 bases in the middle. The CDR3 loop spans 15 amino acids. The CDR3 loop is CASSYPSEGVYGYTF. CDR3 coding DNA: TGTGCCAGCAGTTACCCGAGCGAGGGTGTTTATGGCTACACCTTC.

The rearrangement joins TRBV4-1 to TRBJ2-7; D might be TRBD2 (5 bases). The CDR3 is 15 residues long. V lost 0 bases to trimming and J lost 6 bases, with 15 bases between them. Germline CDR1 reads MGHRA; CDR2 reads YSYEKL. This CDR3 reads CASSQEWGRELEQYF. CDR3 bases: TGCGCCAGCAGCCAAGAATGGGGTAGGGAGCTCGAGCAGTACTTC.

The chain is built from TRBV2 and TRBJ1-1; tentatively, D is TRBD1 (5 bases). Between the trimmed V and J ends, which lost 4 bases and 4 bases, there was a span of 10 bases. The CDR3 is made up of 13 amino acids. The V gene's germline CDR1 is SNHLY and CDR2 FYNNEI. As DNA, the CDR3 is TGTGCCAGCAGTGGCAGGGTGCGCACTGAAGCTTTCTTT. Protein sequence: CASSGRVRTEAFF.

This chain links TRBV11-2 with TRBJ1-1; unclear D gene. Trimming removed 2 bases at V and 1 base at J, with 8 bases between. Germline V gives CDR1 SGHAT, CDR2 FQNNGV. CDR3 size: 14 residues. The CDR3 sequence is CASSLSWRNTEAFF. DNA for the CDR3: TGTGCCAGCAGCTTAAGTTGGAGGAACACTGAAGCTTTCTTT.

This clone was detected only once. V and J are TRBV20-1 and TRBJ2-7, with D tentatively TRBD2 (6 bases). V was pared by 6 bases and J by 5 bases, with 11 bases between. The CDR3 runs to 11 residues. Germline assignment: CDR1 DFQATT and CDR2 SNEGSKA (reference sequence). The CDR3 here is CSAAGTDEQYF. CDR3 nucleotides: TGCAGTGCCGCTGGGACTGACGAGCAGTACTTC.

The J gene is TRBJ1-1, the V gene TRBV29-1, with a possible D match to TRBD1 (5 bases). The CDR3 is made up of 14 amino acids. Germline V gives CDR1 SQVTM, CDR2 ANQGSEA. Trimming left V 0 bases short and J 10 bases short, with 18 bases between. DNA of the CDR3: TGCAGCGTTGAAGATCGGGGGGGAGGTCGTGGAGCTTTCTTT. This gives the protein CSVEDRGGGRGAFF.

V and J are TRBV19 and TRBJ2-3, with 10 bases identical to TRBD2. V shed 3 bases and J 6 bases; nucleotides not matched to a gene: 0. The CDR3 runs 13 residues. CDR1 and CDR2 from the germline V gene are LNHDA and SQIVND (reference sequence). The CDR3 loop is CASSMGLADTQYF. CDR3 DNA: TGTGCCAGTAGTATGGGACTAGCGGATACGCAGTATTTT.